This TCR beta chain was captured in a study of T cell responses to AZD1222 COVID-19 vaccine. Overall study results and limits: There were mostly white British donors and more females than males, and clonal diversity was possibly underestimated. Following two doses of AZD1222, Spike-specific TCR breadth and depth rose. Baseline seropositives among AZD1222 recipients totaled only 5 to 7.

Trimming took 0 bases from V and 4 from J, leaving 10 bases between them. CDR1 is LGHDT and CDR2 is YNNKEL in the germline V gene (reference sequence). The CDR3 length is 15 residues. This clone was recorded once. The antigen is unknown. Method: immunoSEQ multiplex PCR; TCRdb's copy keeps in-frame clones and lacks some. Of more than 80,000 clones detected, 90% appear once; the ten largest clones hold approximately 5%. This TCR came from an adult in good health. The input for sequencing was peripheral blood, taken on day 0 of AZD1222 vaccination. The chain joins TRBV3-1 (or the pseudogene TRBV3-2) to TRBJ2-4; TRBD1 might be the D (5 bases). This chain's CDR3 is CASSQDETVKNIQYF. In DNA form, the CDR3 reads TGTGCCAGCAGCCAAGACGAGACAGTAAAAAACATTCAGTACTTC.